This section outlines one T cell receptor beta chain sequence together with its context. Its target is not known. The unsorted PBMC sample used ten immunoSEQ deep assay plates. Libraries were prepared by immunoSEQ multiplex PCR; TCRdb keeps only in-frame clonotypes and omits some of them. The data show around 440,000 clones, approximately 77% seen once. The record originates from a study of shared clonotypes between healthy human individuals. Study at large: The cohort comprised a couple of women and a few men. Their ages spanned 18 to 49 years. General study results and limits: What limited the represented genetic and exposure-history diversity was the small number of donors.

Germline V lookup: CDR1 LNHDA, CDR2 SQIVND (reference sequence). Trimming cost V 7 bases and J 6 bases, with 12 bases left between them. The CDR3 consists of 12 residues. Only Caucasian adults living in Nashville, Tennessee served as donors. The specimen sequenced was PBMCs. The TCR sequence derives from a woman aged 40 to 50 in good health. Some clones in this sample may be carry-over from other donors' samples. The chain is built from TRBV19 and TRBJ1-1; the D gene is possibly TRBD1 (5 bases). The CDR3 spells CASIGTGPEAFF. For the CDR3, the DNA is TGTGCCAGTATAGGGACGGGTCCTGAAGCTTTCTTT.